This passage covers 22 T cell receptor beta chains from one sample sequenced in a study of early T cells in non-severe SARS-CoV-2 infection. TCRdb called the 5' RACE reads again in MiXCR, with one record for every CDR3 protein. The data show tens of thousands of distinct CDR3 sequences, with roughly 4.5% seen just once and approximately 15% held by the top ten. Sequencing was carried out using whole blood. The receptor set was obtained from an adult who was a healthcare worker with PCR-confirmed SARS-CoV-2 infection or an uninfected control (not recorded which).

The chain links TRBV11-2 to TRBJ1-6; D is possibly TRBD1 (6 bases). CDR1 is SGHAT and CDR2 is FQNNGV in the germline V gene. V shed 5 bases and J shed 8 bases, with 16 bases lying between them. The CDR3 length is 15 residues. CDR3 nucleotide sequence: TGTGCCAGCAGCCAGATAGGGGGGGTTTATTCACCCCTCCACTTT. It encodes CASSQIGGVYSPLHF.

By share of the sample, this clonotype is medium-sized. The V and J genes are TRBV7-6 and TRBJ1-1; weak D call: TRBD1 (5 bases). This CDR3 has 15 amino acids. Germline CDR1 SGHVS, CDR2 FNYEAQ. With 0 bases removed from V and 1 base from J, the gap between germline ends came to 9 bases. The CDR3 DNA reads TGTGCCAGCAGCTTAGCTCCGGGGGGGAACACTGAAGCTTTCTTT. Translation: CASSLAPGGNTEAFF.

This clonotype was seen ten or more times. V usage is TRBV4-2 and J usage is TRBJ2-1; D is undetermined. In germline, CDR1 is LGHNA, CDR2 YNFKEQ. The V and J ends lost 6 bases and 8 bases respectively, with 14 bases between them. This CDR3 region has 13 residues. Here the CDR3 reads CASRGNYGDEQFF. CDR3 nucleotide sequence: TGTGCCAGCAGGGGCAACTATGGCGATGAGCAGTTCTTC.

J is TRBJ2-1 and V is TRBV7-2; 11 bases agree with TRBD2. The germline CDR1 and CDR2 sequences are SGHTA and FQGNSA. The CDR3 length is 16 residues. Trimming removed 3 bases from V and 10 bases from J; junction bases left unmatched: 11. The CDR3 loop is CASSFIGTSGPAEQFF. The CDR3 region has the DNA TGTGCCAGCAGCTTTATAGGGACTAGCGGTCCCGCCGAGCAGTTCTTC.

The rearrangement links TRBV7-8 to TRBJ1-5; D gene unclear. Germline V gene lookup returns CDR1 SGHVS and CDR2 FQNEAQ. The germline V and J ends were trimmed by 2 bases and 5 bases, with 16 bases remaining between them. This CDR3 is built from 16 residues. The CDR3 spells CASSLRRHTDDQPQHF. In DNA, the CDR3 is TGTGCCAGCAGCTTAAGGAGACATACGGACGATCAGCCCCAGCATTTT.

This clonotype has at least ten counts. The gene calls are TRBV7-9 and TRBJ1-1; TRBD1 agrees at 10 bases. The length of the CDR3 is 16 residues. V shed 4 bases, J shed 1 base, and the junction held 6 bases outside the gene matches. Germline V gene sequence: CDR1 SEHNR, CDR2 FQNEAQ (reference sequence). The CDR3 DNA reads as TGTGCCAGCAGCTCATCCCGGACAGGGGGGAACACTGAAGCTTTCTTT. This translates into CASSSSRTGGNTEAFF.

The chain combines TRBV6-2 or TRBV6-3 with TRBJ2-5, with a tentative D call TRBD2 (6 bases). Germline CDR1 and CDR2: MNHEY and SVGEGT. CDR3 size: 15 residues. Trimming cost V 2 bases and J 2 bases, with 12 bases left between them. CDR3 nucleotides: TGTGCCAGCAGTTACACCCTAGCGCGGCAAGAGACCCAGTACTTC. Translated: CASSYTLARQETQYF.

This clonotype was seen more than once but under ten times. This chain uses TRBV24-1 with TRBJ2-2; D remains unclear. This CDR3 has 12 residues. V lost 4 bases and J 3 bases, leaving 2 bases between the germline ends. Germline V gene lookup returns CDR1 KGHDR and CDR2 SFDVKD. The chain's CDR3 is CATSDHTGELFF. CDR3 DNA: TGTGCCACCAGTGACCACACCGGGGAGCTGTTTTTT.

This clonotype was recorded at least ten times. This CDR3 reads CASSKIRTGRSDEQYF. CDR3 sequence (DNA): TGCGCCAGCAGTAAAATAAGGACAGGGCGAAGCGACGAGCAGTACTTC. The chain couples TRBV10-2 to TRBJ2-7, with 8 bases lining up with TRBD1. Germline V gives CDR1 WSHSY, CDR2 SAAADI. This CDR3 comprises 16 residues. The V and J ends lost 5 bases and 5 bases, in that order; junction bases with no gene match: 14.

At least ten counts were recorded for this clonotype. The rearrangement joins TRBV11-2 to TRBJ2-3, with 15 bases lining up with TRBD2. Germline values: CDR1 SGHAT, CDR2 FQNNGV. The CDR3 is 14 amino acids. The V gene end was trimmed by 5 bases and the J gene end by 11 bases; junction bases not matched to a gene: 5. The CDR3 spells CASSPGTSGGMQYF. The CDR3, as DNA: TGTGCCAGCAGCCCAGGGACTAGCGGGGGGATGCAGTATTTT.

The table lists this clonotype with many counts. CDR3 loop: CASSIIQGPIANYGYTF. CDR3 nucleotide sequence: TGTGCCAGTAGTATCATCCAGGGACCAATAGCTAACTATGGCTACACCTTC. The V call is TRBV19, the J call TRBJ1-2; D is perhaps TRBD1 (5 bases). The germline V gene has CDR1 LNHDA and CDR2 SQIVND (reference sequence). The ends were cut back, 3 bases at V and 0 bases at J, with 17 bases in the middle. The CDR3 is made up of 17 amino acids.

This clonotype was detected many times. The V gene is TRBV4-2, the J gene TRBJ1-2; 7 nucleotides agree with TRBD1. Germline CDR1 is LGHNA and CDR2 is YNFKEQ. Trimming took 3 bases from V and 4 from J; bases not matched to a gene: 2. The CDR3 is 13 residues long. This chain's CDR3 is CASSHGQVYGYTF. The CDR3 DNA reads as TGTGCCAGCAGCCACGGACAGGTCTATGGCTACACCTTC.

Many counts were recorded for this clonotype. The chain uses TRBV30 and TRBJ1-6, with D tentatively TRBD1 (5 bases). Looked up from germline, CDR1 is GTSNPN and CDR2 is SVGIG (reference sequence). V was cut by 7 bases and J by 3 bases, with 13 bases left in between. This CDR3 is built from 14 residues. CDR3 protein: CAYAGVRYNSPLHF. The CDR3 DNA sequence: TGTGCCTACGCGGGGGTCCGCTATAATTCACCCCTCCACTTT.

This clonotype was seen only a few times. CDR3 in amino acids: CASAGRGPPEQYF. CDR3 in DNA: TGCGCCAGCGCGGGCAGGGGGCCACCCGAGCAGTACTTC. This sequence joins TRBV10-2 and TRBJ2-7; TRBD1 matches 8 bases. V trimming: 8 bases; J trimming: 6 bases; junction bases outside the gene matches: 9. This CDR3 spans 13 amino acids. CDR1 is WSHSY, CDR2 SAAADI, per germline.

This clonotype has at least ten counts. CDR3 loop: CASSWGGTSGQETQYF. The CDR3 bases are TGTGCCAGCAGCTGGGGGGGGACTAGCGGACAAGAGACCCAGTACTTC. The chain combines TRBV7-6 with TRBJ2-5; 11 nucleotides match TRBD2. Germline V CDR1 and CDR2: SGHVS, FNYEAQ. Unmatched junction bases numbered 6, after V lost 4 bases and J lost 2 bases. The CDR3 contains 16 residues.

The chain couples TRBV18 to TRBJ2-7; D unresolved. Trimming removed 1 base from V and 6 bases from J, with 10 bases in between. The germline CDR1 and CDR2 sequences are KGHSH and LQKENI. CDR3 length equals 13 residues. The CDR3 reads CASSPLERSEQYF. The CDR3 coding sequence is TGTGCCAGCTCACCACTCGAAAGAAGCGAGCAGTACTTC.

J is TRBJ1-5 and V is TRBV9; no reliable D call. This CDR3 contains 14 residues. Germline V gives CDR1 SGDLS, CDR2 YYNGEE. The V and J ends lost 0 bases and 3 bases respectively, with 7 bases between them. CDR3 in DNA: TGTGCCAGCAGCGTAGACCCGGCCAATCAGCCCCAGCATTTT. Encoded protein: CASSVDPANQPQHF.

This clonotype was counted between two and nine times. The rearrangement uses TRBV20-1 and TRBJ1-5; D call uncertain. CDR1 is DFQATT, CDR2 SNEGSKA, per germline (reference sequence). V was trimmed by 0 bases and J by 0 bases, leaving 6 bases between them. This CDR3 has 14 amino acids. CDR3 amino acids: CSARDTNSNQPQHF. DNA of the CDR3: TGCAGTGCTAGAGATACCAATAGCAATCAGCCCCAGCATTTT.

This clonotype showed up many times. The CDR3, as DNA: TGTGCCAGTGGACAGGGGTTGGGTTCACCCCTCCACTTT. Translated: CASGQGLGSPLHF. The chain employs TRBV25-1 and TRBJ1-6, with 9 bases lining up with TRBD1. With 9 bases clipped from V and 9 bases from J, the junction kept 6 bases outside the gene matches. The CDR3 has 13 residues. The germline V gene encodes CDR1 MGHDK and CDR2 SYGVNS.

This clonotype came up many times. The chain recombines TRBV5-1 with TRBJ2-1; weak D call: TRBD1 (5 bases). Trimming cost V 4 bases and J 6 bases, with 14 bases left between them. The CDR3 contains 14 residues. The germline V gene encodes CDR1 SGHRS and CDR2 YFSETQ. Here the CDR3 DNA reads TGCGCCAGCAGCGGGCAGGGTGTGCGCAATGAGCAGTTCTTC. It is translated as CASSGQGVRNEQFF.

In this sample, this clonotype turned up many times. The chain is built from TRBV7-8 and TRBJ2-3; 10 bases are a match to TRBD2. There are 16 residues in the CDR3. The ends lost 4 bases at V and 4 bases at J; junction bases unmatched: 8. Germline V gene data show CDR1 as SGHVS and CDR2 as FQNEAQ. Here the CDR3 DNA reads TGTGCCAGCAGCTCCCGGGGAGCGGGGGGGGCAGATACGCAGTATTTT. Protein: CASSSRGAGGADTQYF.

This clonotype occurred many times. The rearrangement joins TRBV7-2 to TRBJ2-7; 9 bases fit TRBD1. Trimming at V came to 4 bases and at J to 2 bases, leaving 3 bases not matched to a gene. The CDR3 runs 14 residues. CDR1 is SGHTA, CDR2 FQGNSA, per germline. The CDR3 bases are TGTGCCAGCAGCTCACAGGGGGCGGCCTACGAGCAGTACTTC. Amino acids: CASSSQGAAYEQYF.